This T cell receptor beta chain was identified during a study of shared clonotypes between healthy human individuals. This CDR3 contains 10 residues. Germline CDR1 is DFQATT and CDR2 is SNEGSKA (reference sequence). Profiling relied on immunoSEQ multiplex PCR, and the TCRdb table lists in-frame clones only, not all of them. The sample yields approximately 350,000 clones, approximately 79% seen once. This chain connects TRBV20-1 to TRBJ2-5; D might be TRBD2 (6 bases). The assigned J gene may be wrong: the sequence end matches TRBJ2-7 better. The sequence came from a man aged 25-45 years in good health. What was sequenced was memory CD4+ T cells sorted from blood. Subset denoted: CD45RA-negative fraction. The CDR3 protein is CSPTSNEQYF. The CDR3 DNA reads TGCAGTCCGACTAGTAACGAGCAGTACTTC.